The 24 T cell receptor beta chains listed next were all sequenced from one sample in a study of blood T cell repertoires in COVID-19. Libraries were prepared by immunoSEQ multiplex PCR; TCRdb keeps only in-frame clonotypes and omits some of them. This repertoire shows 75,000 to 100,000 clones, about 83% found once; its top ten account for roughly 29%. Material: peripheral blood. The receptors were sampled from a woman at least 80 years old with acute or convalescent COVID-19.

This chain joins TRBV24-1 and TRBJ2-3; D uncertain. V was shortened by 4 bases and J by 1 base, with 8 bases between the two germline ends. Germline values: CDR1 KGHDR, CDR2 SFDVKD. The CDR3 totals 14 residues. CDR3 DNA sequence: TGTGCCACCAGTGACCAAGGAGGCACAGATACGCAGTATTTT. It is translated as CATSDQGGTDTQYF.

This chain links TRBV4-1 with TRBJ1-1, with no clear D. The CDR3 contains 14 residues. Per the germline V gene, CDR1 is MGHRA and CDR2 is YSYEKL. Deletions cut 4 bases from V and 3 bases from J, with 12 bases between. CDR3 nucleotide sequence: TGCGCCAGCAGCCTTCCCACTCGGGACACTGAAGCTTTCTTT. This encodes CASSLPTRDTEAFF.

The gene calls are TRBV3-1 (or the pseudogene TRBV3-2) and TRBJ2-3; maybe TRBD2 (6 bases). The CDR3 loop spans 13 amino acids. The germline V gene has CDR1 LGHDT and CDR2 YNNKEL (reference sequence). Trimming shortened V by 4 bases and J by 3 bases, and 8 bases separated the two germline ends. Here the CDR3 reads CASSPRGTDTQYF. CDR3 in DNA: TGTGCCAGCAGCCCGCGGGGAACAGATACGCAGTATTTT.

This clone is categorized as medium-sized. V and J are TRBV27 and TRBJ1-6; D perhaps matches TRBD1 (5 bases). V shed 1 base and J shed 10 bases, with 11 bases lying between them. Germline V gives CDR1 MNHEY, CDR2 SMNVEV (reference sequence). CDR3 length: 14 amino acids. For the CDR3, the DNA is TGTGCCAGCAGTTTATATCCAGGGAACTCACCCCTCCACTTT. Amino acids: CASSLYPGNSPLHF.

V is TRBV20-1 and J is TRBJ2-7; D is uncertain. The CDR3 runs to 9 residues. The germline CDR1 and CDR2 sequences are DFQATT and SNEGSKA (reference sequence). V was clipped by 8 bases and J by 3 bases, with 5 bases between them. The CDR3 coding sequence is TGCAGTCCTTTCTACGAGCAGTACTTC. Its protein product is CSPFYEQYF.

The rearrangement links TRBV5-1 to TRBJ2-5; 11 positions agree with TRBD1. Germline values: CDR1 SGHRS, CDR2 YFSETQ. Trimming cost V 4 bases and J 1 base; bases outside gene matches: 6. The CDR3 has 16 amino acids. The CDR3 coding sequence is TGCGCCAGCAGCGCGGGACAGGGGGGGTTCCAAGAGACCCAGTACTTC. It yields the protein CASSAGQGGFQETQYF.

This chain joins TRBV4-3 and TRBJ2-3; perhaps TRBD2 as D (7 bases). Germline V gives CDR1 LGHNA, CDR2 YSLEER. The CDR3 runs to 15 residues. Trimming took 5 bases from V and 2 from J, leaving 14 bases between them. The DNA for the CDR3 is TGCGCCAGCAGCGGTATCGGGGGGCACACAGATACGCAGTATTTT. Translated, it gives CASSGIGGHTDTQYF.

This chain connects TRBV5-4 to TRBJ2-7, with D unresolved. V was trimmed by 0 bases and J by 6 bases, leaving 16 bases between them. This CDR3 is 15 amino acids long. From germline, CDR1 is SGHNT and CDR2 YYREEE (reference sequence). The CDR3 reads CASSLETTRLGEQYF. DNA of the CDR3: TGTGCCAGCAGCTTGGAAACGACTCGGCTTGGCGAGCAGTACTTC. Variable domain in full (rest from reference TRBV5-4 and TRBJ2-7): ETGVTQSPTHLIKTRGQQVTLRCSSQSGHNTVSWYQQALGQGPQFIFQYYREEENGRGNFPPRFSGLQFPNYSSELNVNALELDDSALYLCASSLETTRLGEQYFGPGTRLTVT.

The chain carries TRBV7-9 and TRBJ1-2, with a possible D match to TRBD1 (5 bases). The CDR3 runs to 13 residues. Per germline, CDR1 SEHNR and CDR2 FQNEAQ (reference sequence). V shed 5 bases and J shed 10 bases, with 17 bases lying between them. CDR3 DNA: TGTGCCAGCAGCCCCCCCGGTGGCAGGGCCTACACCTTC. Translating it yields CASSPPGGRAYTF.

The rearrangement uses TRBV6-5 and TRBJ2-7; possibly TRBD2 for D (6 bases). CDR3 size: 14 residues. Trimming stripped 10 bases from V and 1 base from J, with 17 bases between. Germline CDR1 is MNHEY and CDR2 is SVGAGI. The CDR3 loop is CATHGRLGSYEQYF. CDR3 in DNA: TGTGCCACACACGGGAGACTGGGATCCTACGAGCAGTACTTC.

The CDR3 sequence is CATSRDRGTSFYNEQFF. CDR3 DNA sequence: TGTGCCACCAGCAGAGATCGCGGGACTAGCTTTTACAATGAGCAGTTCTTC. The rearrangement links TRBV15 to TRBJ2-1; 9 bases fit TRBD2. V shed 0 bases and J 4 bases; nucleotides not matched to a gene: 7. CDR1 LNHNV and CDR2 YYDKDF come from the germline V gene (reference sequence). CDR3 length: 17 amino acids.

The V call is TRBV6-2 or TRBV6-3, the J call TRBJ2-5, with 7 bases identical to TRBD2. The CDR3 loop spans 16 amino acids. V was pared by 6 bases and J by 5 bases, with 15 bases of the junction left unmatched. From germline, CDR1 is MNHEY and CDR2 SVGEGT. CDR3 in DNA: TGTGCCAGCAGCGAGACCAGCGGGGAGCGGAGGGAGACCCAGTACTTC. Translation: CASSETSGERRETQYF.

The rearrangement joins TRBV24-1 to TRBJ2-5; 7 positions match TRBD2. The CDR3 covers 22 residues. The V gene end was trimmed by 5 bases and the J gene end by 2 bases; junction bases not matched to a gene: 28. Germline V gene lookup returns CDR1 KGHDR and CDR2 SFDVKD. The CDR3 here is CATSAKQYPRGSGTSGQETQYF. The CDR3 DNA is TGTGCCACCAGTGCTAAACAATATCCCCGGGGGAGCGGGACCTCTGGGCAAGAGACCCAGTACTTC.

The V call is TRBV6-1, the J call TRBJ1-5; D gene ambiguous. Germline CDR1 reads MNHNS; CDR2 reads SASEGT. V was pared by 3 bases and J by 7 bases, with 4 bases between. The CDR3 is 11 residues long. The CDR3 nucleotides are TGTGCCAGCAGTGAGGAGCAGCCCCAGCATTTT. It yields the protein CASSEEQPQHF.

V usage is TRBV28 and J usage is TRBJ2-1, with D possibly TRBD2 on 6 matching bases. The CDR3 is 15 residues long. With 4 bases removed from V and 2 bases from J, the gap between germline ends came to 12 bases. Germline V gene sequence: CDR1 MDHEN, CDR2 SYDVKM. This CDR3 reads CASSSPGVPYNEQFF. In nucleotides, the CDR3 is TGTGCCAGCAGTTCCCCGGGGGTCCCCTACAATGAGCAGTTCTTC.

This clone occurred a few times. V and J are TRBV19 and TRBJ2-5, with TRBD2 matching over 12 bases. Germline V gives CDR1 LNHDA, CDR2 SQIVND (reference sequence). This CDR3 has 15 residues. V gave up 5 bases and J gave up 5 bases; unmatched junction bases: 6. The DNA of the CDR3 is TGTGCCAGTAGTTATCTAGCGGGAGGGTGGGAGACCCAGTACTTC. This encodes CASSYLAGGWETQYF.

The chain joins TRBV4-2 to TRBJ2-1; 15 nucleotides align to TRBD2. Per germline, CDR1 LGHNA and CDR2 YNFKEQ. There are 17 residues in the CDR3. J was trimmed by 4 bases and V by 3 bases; bases with no gene match: 4. The DNA for the CDR3 is TGTGCCAGCAGCCAGGCCGGGACTAGCGGGAGGTACAATGAGCAGTTCTTC. Amino acids: CASSQAGTSGRYNEQFF.

The CDR3 nucleotides are TGTGCCAGCAGCAAAATCCCAAATGAGCAGTTCTTC. Its translation is CASSKIPNEQFF. The rearrangement links TRBV21-1 to TRBJ2-1; TRBD1, as called in the table, went unchecked against the DNA. TRBV21-1 is shown as a pseudogene. The CDR3 is made up of 12 amino acids.

This clone was seen a handful of times. The J gene is TRBJ1-5, the V gene TRBV3-1 (or the pseudogene TRBV3-2), with TRBD1 matching 9 bases. The trim removed 6 bases at V and 4 bases at J, leaving 4 bases unmatched. There are 14 residues in the CDR3. The germline V gene has CDR1 LGHDT and CDR2 YNNKEL (reference sequence). CDR3 sequence reads: CASSPGQGNQPQHF. CDR3 bases: TGTGCCAGCAGTCCGGGACAGGGAAATCAGCCCCAGCATTTT.

The gene calls are TRBV18 and TRBJ1-2, with unresolved D. V was shortened by 4 bases and J by 6 bases, with 15 bases between the two germline ends. CDR1 is KGHSH, CDR2 LQKENI, per germline. CDR3 length: 14 residues. CDR3 in DNA: TGTGCCAGCTCACGGAGCGGGGTGCTCAATGGCTACACCTTC. This sequence encodes CASSRSGVLNGYTF.

The chain carries TRBV5-4 and TRBJ1-4, with 11 bases matching TRBD1. This CDR3 comprises 17 residues. Trimming cost V 4 bases and J 7 bases; bases outside gene matches: 12. CDR1 SGHNT and CDR2 YYREEE come from the germline V gene (reference sequence). CDR3 loop: CASSERTGGSVGEKLFF. In DNA, the CDR3 is TGTGCCAGCAGCGAGAGGACAGGGGGCAGCGTTGGTGAAAAACTGTTTTTT.

This clone has only one observation. This chain links TRBV9 with TRBJ1-2, with D uncertain. V dropped 0 bases and J dropped 7 bases, with 13 bases sitting between them. The CDR3 runs to 14 residues. The V gene's germline CDR1 is SGDLS and CDR2 YYNGEE. Here the CDR3 DNA reads TGTGCCAGCAGCGTAGTCACGGGTAGAGGTGGCTACACCTTC. Its protein product is CASSVVTGRGGYTF.

Concerning this clone itself: Other DNA variants within this sample encode the same CDR3. This chain connects TRBV5-1 to TRBJ2-5; no definite D call. CDR3 length: 13 residues. The V end lost 0 bases, the J end lost 2 bases, and 5 bases lay between the germline ends. In germline, CDR1 is SGHRS, CDR2 YFSETQ. Here the CDR3 DNA reads TGCGCCAGCAGCTTGGGACAACAAGAGACCCAGTACTTC. Translation gives CASSLGQQETQYF.

The chain uses TRBV29-1 and TRBJ2-2; weak D call: TRBD2 (5 bases). The V gene lost 6 bases and the J gene lost 6 bases, with 23 bases spanning the gap. The CDR3 loop spans 16 amino acids. Germline V gene data show CDR1 as SQVTM and CDR2 as ANQGSEA. The CDR3 spells CSVREVSGPGAGELFF. As DNA, the CDR3 is TGCAGCGTGAGGGAAGTTTCCGGGCCCGGGGCCGGGGAGCTGTTTTTT.